A selection of T cell receptor beta chains follows, all from one sample in a study of identical twins. MiXCR was run by TCRdb on the 5' RACE reads, yielding one entry per CDR3 protein. The sample consists of some 1,600,000 distinct CDR3 sequences, roughly 35% of them appearing once. Input material: cord blood. The receptors shown here come from a newborn girl in good health. CDR3s include the opening cysteine and the closing phenylalanine or tryptophan. D genes are given only for firm matches. Not all rows give a size; the values are once, few, many and, for expanded clones, a class.

v_gene	j_gene	abundance	d_gene	CDR3aa	CDR3nt
TRBV29-1	TRBJ2-7	few	TRBD1	CSVEVRTGGIEQYF	TGCAGCGTTGAAGTTAGGACAGGGGGAATCGAGCAGTACTTC
TRBV5-1	TRBJ2-7	-	-	CASSLDGKKVYEQYF	TGCGCCAGCAGCTTGGACGGGAAGAAGGTCTACGAGCAGTACTTC
TRBV2	TRBJ2-1	many	-	CASRDSSFYNEQFF	TGTGCCAGCAGGGACTCATCATTCTACAATGAGCAGTTCTTC
TRBV12-5	TRBJ1-5	few	-	CASPWTDQPQHF	TGTGCTAGTCCCTGGACAGATCAGCCCCAGCATTTT
TRBV28	TRBJ2-3	few	TRBD2	CASSATSGNTDTQYF	TGTGCCAGCAGCGCAACTAGCGGAAACACAGATACGCAGTATTTT
TRBV20-1	TRBJ1-1	-	-	CSAPRVAGNTEAFF	TGCAGTGCTCCCCGAGTGGCAGGGAACACTGAAGCTTTCTTT
TRBV5-1	TRBJ2-1	-	-	CASRSQGPTYNEQFF	TGCGCCAGCAGATCGCAGGGACCCACCTACAATGAGCAGTTCTTC
TRBV20-1	TRBJ2-7	few	-	CSARWGDRPYEQYF	TGCAGTGCTAGATGGGGGGACCGTCCCTACGAGCAGTACTTC
TRBV20-1	TRBJ1-1	-	TRBD1	CSARQGYTEAFF	TGCAGTGCAAGACAGGGATACACTGAAGCTTTCTTT
TRBV28	TRBJ2-7	-	TRBD2	CASSPRLAEGYEQYF	TGTGCCAGCAGTCCCCGACTAGCCGAGGGCTACGAGCAGTACTTC
TRBV28	TRBJ2-3	-	-	CASILGGTTDTQYF	TGTGCCAGCATCTTAGGCGGTACCACAGATACGCAGTATTTT
TRBV28	TRBJ2-5	-	TRBD2	CASSFTLAGVGETQYF	TGTGCCAGCAGTTTTACGCTAGCGGGAGTAGGGGAGACCCAGTACTTC
TRBV7-2	TRBJ1-1	few	TRBD1	CASREQGTLNTEAFF	TGTGCCAGCAGGGAACAGGGGACCCTGAACACTGAAGCTTTCTTT
TRBV5-1	TRBJ2-5	few	TRBD1	CASSRGTGEEQYF	TGCGCCAGCAGCCGGGGGACAGGGGAAGAGCAGTACTTC
TRBV20-1	TRBJ2-3	-	TRBD2	CSAIPTLETSGDFTDTQYF	TGCAGTGCTATCCCGACGTTGGAGACTAGCGGAGACTTCACAGATACGCAGTATTTT
TRBV2	TRBJ2-7	once	TRBD2	CASIIAGDTYEQYF	TGTGCCAGCATTATAGCGGGGGACACCTACGAGCAGTACTTC
TRBV20-1	TRBJ2-5	-	TRBD2	CSAIGTSGRVGGQETQYF	TGCAGTGCTATTGGGACTAGCGGGAGGGTCGGGGGCCAAGAGACCCAGTACTTC
TRBV5-1	TRBJ2-7	-	TRBD2	CASRGLAGGDEQYF	TGCGCCAGCCGCGGTTTAGCGGGGGGGGATGAGCAGTACTTC
TRBV10-3	TRBJ2-7	-	-	CAITTGAGGYEQYF	TGTGCCATCACCACAGGGGCGGGAGGCTACGAGCAGTACTTC
TRBV5-1	TRBJ2-2	-	-	CASHPGHNTGELFF	TGCGCCAGCCACCCGGGACACAACACCGGGGAGCTGTTTTTT
TRBV5-1	TRBJ2-7	-	-	CTSSQAPGKAEQYF	TGCACCAGCAGCCAGGCGCCAGGGAAGGCCGAGCAGTACTTC
TRBV20-1	TRBJ2-1	-	-	CSARDIGGGEQFF	TGCAGTGCTAGAGATATTGGGGGCGGTGAGCAGTTCTTC
TRBV4-2	TRBJ1-6	few	-	CASSHTRVDNSPLHF	TGTGCCAGCAGCCATACCAGGGTGGATAATTCACCCCTCCACTTT
TRBV15	TRBJ1-5	few	TRBD1	CATSREKRTGFNQPQHF	TGTGCCACCAGCAGAGAAAAACGGACAGGGTTCAATCAGCCCCAGCATTTT
TRBV20-1	TRBJ1-1	-	TRBD1	CSATTQGATLNTEAFF	TGCAGTGCTACCACCCAGGGGGCTACCCTAAACACTGAAGCTTTCTTT
TRBV6-5	TRBJ2-6	-	-	CASKQGRGSGANVLTF	TGTGCCAGCAAACAGGGCCGGGGATCTGGGGCCAACGTCCTGACTTTC
TRBV18	TRBJ1-2	few	-	CASSPTYGGGDGYTF	TGTGCCAGCTCACCCACCTACGGCGGGGGCGATGGCTACACCTTC
TRBV12-3/TRBV12-4	TRBJ1-2	-	-	CASSAARAGNGYTF	TGTGCCAGCAGTGCCGCTAGGGCAGGGAATGGCTACACCTTC
TRBV6-6	TRBJ2-1	-	-	CASRTTIDEQFF	TGTGCCAGCAGGACCACTATTGATGAGCAGTTCTTC
TRBV20-1	TRBJ1-4	few	-	CSARVGDPREKLFF	TGCAGTGCTAGAGTGGGGGACCCTAGGGAAAAACTGTTTTTT
TRBV29-1	TRBJ1-2	few	-	CSVSPTALTNYGYTF	TGCAGCGTTTCGCCGACAGCACTCACTAACTATGGCTACACCTTC
TRBV20-1	TRBJ2-4	-	-	CSARPEGVAKNIQYF	TGCAGTGCTAGACCCGAGGGGGTGGCCAAAAACATTCAGTACTTC
TRBV2	TRBJ2-5	few	-	CASLGQVRETQYF	TGTGCCAGCCTCGGACAAGTCCGGGAGACCCAGTACTTC
TRBV29-1	TRBJ2-1	few	TRBD2	CSVQTAAGAPYNEQFF	TGCAGCGTCCAAACCGCAGCGGGGGCGCCCTACAATGAGCAGTTCTTC
TRBV4-2	TRBJ1-1	few	TRBD1	CASSRGPQGDRGRDTEAFF	TGTGCCAGCAGCCGAGGTCCCCAAGGGGACAGGGGTAGAGACACTGAAGCTTTCTTT
TRBV15	TRBJ2-2	-	TRBD2	CATSRDRGGTGELFF	TGTGCCACCAGCAGAGATCGGGGGGGCACCGGGGAGCTGTTTTTT
TRBV3-1	TRBJ2-7	-	TRBD2	CASSQGPGTTRTYSYNEQYF	TGTGCCAGCAGCCAAGGGCCCGGGACTACCAGAACCTACTCCTACAATGAGCAGTACTTC
TRBV7-9	TRBJ2-7	-	-	CASTLGVSYEQYF	TGTGCCAGTACGCTAGGGGTCTCCTACGAGCAGTACTTC
TRBV5-1	TRBJ2-1	-	-	CASSTQLDEQFF	TGCGCCAGCAGCACCCAGCTAGATGAGCAGTTCTTC
TRBV2	TRBJ2-5	once	TRBD1	CASRTPGGEETQYF	TGTGCCAGCAGGACCCCAGGGGGAGAAGAGACCCAGTACTTC
TRBV9	TRBJ2-2	few	-	CASRRQSNTGELFF	TGTGCCAGCAGGAGACAGTCGAACACCGGGGAGCTGTTTTTT
TRBV9	TRBJ2-5	once	TRBD2	CASSVVGLAGYNEQYF	TGTGCCAGCAGCGTAGTAGGACTAGCGGGATACAATGAGCAGTACTTC
TRBV10-3	TRBJ1-1	-	-	CAISEVTGWNTGAFF	TGTGCCATCAGTGAGGTTACAGGGTGGAACACTGGAGCTTTCTTT
TRBV5-1	TRBJ2-3	few	TRBD1	CASSVDRDPIAQYF	TGCGCCAGCAGCGTGGACAGGGACCCTATAGCGCAGTATTTT
TRBV10-3	TRBJ2-7	many	-	CAIAASSYEQYF	TGTGCCATCGCCGCGTCCTCCTACGAGCAGTACTTC
TRBV20-1	TRBJ2-7	-	TRBD1	CSAGQGPGSYEQYF	TGCAGTGCAGGACAGGGGCCCGGCTCCTACGAGCAGTACTTC
TRBV30	TRBJ1-1	-	-	CACTRNTEAFF	TGTGCCTGTACCAGGAACACTGAAGCTTTCTTT
TRBV9	TRBJ2-1	many	-	CASSVGLAPYNEQFF	TGTGCCAGCAGCGTAGGCCTAGCGCCATACAATGAGCAGTTCTTC
TRBV4-2	TRBJ2-3	many	TRBD1	CASSQAGTGGTDTQYF	TGTGCCAGCAGCCAGGCCGGGACAGGGGGCACAGATACGCAGTATTTT
TRBV4-1	TRBJ2-2	-	TRBD2	CASSHLTSGSGNTGELFF	TGCGCCAGCAGCCACCTGACTAGCGGGAGCGGGAACACCGGGGAGCTGTTTTTT
TRBV20-1	TRBJ2-7	few	-	CSAATSGSSEQYF	TGCAGTGCCGCAACTAGTGGGAGCTCTGAGCAGTACTTC
TRBV4-2	TRBJ2-7	-	-	CASNQVPGTSYEQYF	TGTGCCAGCAACCAAGTTCCAGGGACTTCCTACGAGCAGTACTTC
TRBV12-3/TRBV12-4	TRBJ2-7	-	-	CASAWGMGNLYEQYF	TGTGCCAGTGCCTGGGGTATGGGGAACCTCTACGAGCAGTACTTC
TRBV6-1	TRBJ2-4	-	TRBD2	CASSDTELAGKNIQYF	TGTGCCAGCAGTGATACCGAACTAGCGGGCAAAAACATTCAGTACTTC
TRBV20-1	TRBJ2-5	-	TRBD1	CSARKDRGPRAQYF	TGCAGTGCTAGAAAGGACAGGGGGCCCCGGGCCCAGTACTTC
TRBV5-4	TRBJ2-1	few	TRBD2	CASSPGTSTTGEQFF	TGTGCCAGCAGTCCAGGGACTAGCACGACTGGTGAGCAGTTCTTC
TRBV4-1	TRBJ2-5	many	TRBD2	CASSQVFAGGRETQYF	TGCGCCAGCAGCCAAGTTTTCGCGGGGGGACGTGAGACCCAGTACTTC
TRBV20-1	TRBJ2-7	-	-	CSASRRTTYEQYF	TGCAGTGCTAGTAGGCGGACCACCTACGAGCAGTACTTC
TRBV4-1	TRBJ1-2	-	-	CASSQAHLYGYTF	TGCGCCAGCAGCCAGGCCCATCTCTATGGCTACACCTTC
TRBV3-1	TRBJ2-3	-	TRBD2	CASSPSPGLASTDTQYF	TGTGCCAGCAGCCCTTCCCCAGGACTAGCGAGCACAGATACGCAGTATTTT